This T cell receptor beta chain came from a study of CD8 T cells in Susac syndrome. Looking at the study overall: Susac syndrome patients were untreated, on corticosteroids with some adding intravenous immunoglobulin, or on intravenous immunoglobulin only.

The RNA, about 0.45 to 1 ug, was put through reverse transcription using random hexamers. Multiplex PCR with immunoSEQ amplified the TCR beta CDR3 across 54 Vbeta and 13 Jbeta. Via MiXCR, TCRdb re-called the immunoSEQ multiplex PCR reads, giving one row per CDR3 protein. The table includes roughly 130,000 distinct CDR3 sequences, about 93% detected once. Unmatched junction bases numbered 10, after V lost 5 bases and J lost 7 bases. Germline V gene sequence: CDR1 MNHEY, CDR2 SMNVEV (reference sequence). The CDR3 runs to 15 residues. The chain is built from TRBV27 and TRBJ1-1; 10 nucleotides agree with TRBD1. The sample taken for sequencing was CD8+ T cells from PBMCs. The source is a human donor with Susac syndrome. The CDR3 DNA sequence: TGTGCCAGCAGTCCCCGACAGGGGGCGAGTGGTGAAGCTTTCTTT. It is translated as CASSPRQGASGEAFF.